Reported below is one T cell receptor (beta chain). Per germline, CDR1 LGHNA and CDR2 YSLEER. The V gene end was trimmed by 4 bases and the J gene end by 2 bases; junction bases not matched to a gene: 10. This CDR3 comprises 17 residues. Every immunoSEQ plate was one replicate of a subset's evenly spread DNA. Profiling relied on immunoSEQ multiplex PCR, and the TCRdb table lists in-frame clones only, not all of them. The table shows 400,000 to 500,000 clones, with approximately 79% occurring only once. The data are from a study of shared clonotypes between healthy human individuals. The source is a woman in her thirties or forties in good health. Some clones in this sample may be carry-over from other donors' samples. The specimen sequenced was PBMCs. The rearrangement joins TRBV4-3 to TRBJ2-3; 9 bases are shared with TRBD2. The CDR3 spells CASSPGRGGRATDTQYF. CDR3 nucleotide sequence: TGCGCCAGCAGCCCGGGACGGGGCGGGAGGGCCACAGATACGCAGTATTTT.